The entry that follows covers one T cell receptor beta chain sequence. This sample is drawn from a study of control samples from healthy donors and cancer patients. The CDR3 consists of 17 residues. Trimming stripped 5 bases from V and 0 bases from J, with 17 bases between. The V gene's germline CDR1 is LNHDA and CDR2 SQIVND (reference sequence). Only in-frame clones appear in the TCRdb table, and some are missing; sequencing was by immunoSEQ multiplex PCR. The sample includes some 130,000 clones, 80% to 95% seen only once; the top ten take 2% to 3%. Sequenced sample: blood. This receptor was taken from a man aged 35 to 55 in good health. The gene calls are TRBV19 and TRBJ1-3, with D unclear. The CDR3 reads CASSPSSLLPSGNTIYF. DNA for the CDR3: TGTGCCAGTAGTCCAAGCAGCCTCCTACCCTCTGGAAACACCATATATTTT.